The entry that follows covers one T cell receptor (beta chain) sequence. Its antigen is unknown. The sample is drawn from a study of CD8+ T cells in alopecia areata. Regarding the study as a whole: Scalp sample sequencing also detects resident alphabeta T cells of normal skin. How baseline CD8+ expansion relates to response remains uncertain (there was one nonresponder). Within the top 100, expanded CD8+ clones significantly decreased with tofacitinib, as did scalp clonality. The study found that many expanded lesional clones persisted in scalp and blood during tofacitinib.

The sequencing template was cDNA reverse transcribed from extracted RNA. Produced via immunoSEQ multiplex PCR; TCRdb's table is partial and in-frame only. Among roughly 120,000 clones, less than 70% were seen once, and the ten largest hold 3% to 4%. Germline-derived CDR1 and CDR2 are SQVTM and ANQGSEA. The junction had 5 bases not matched to a gene; V was cut back by 7 bases and J by 5 bases. CDR3 length: 14 amino acids. Noted treatment: oral pan-JAK inhibitor, 5-10 mg twice daily. The rearrangement joins TRBV29-1 to TRBJ1-6, with 10 nucleotides matching TRBD1. The input for sequencing was CD4+ T cells sorted from blood, taken at week 24, from a patient treated with tofacitinib. This receptor was obtained from a human donor with alopecia areata. DNA for the CDR3: TGCAGCGCACGACAGGGGGCGGATAATTCACCCCTCCACTTT. Translating gives CSARQGADNSPLHF. The complete variable domain, with remaining parts taken from reference TRBV29-1 and TRBJ1-6, reads SAVISQKPSRDICQRGTSLTIQCQVDSQVTMMFWYRQQPGQSLTLIATANQGSEATYESGFVIDKFPISRPNLTFSTLTVSNMSPEDSSIYLCSARQGADNSPLHFGNGTRLTVT.